This is a list of T cell receptor beta chains from one sample in a study of shared clonotypes between healthy human individuals. Profiled with immunoSEQ multiplex PCR; TCRdb holds only in-frame clones, not every one. The table includes nearly 2 million clones, about 95% detected once. The material sequenced was naive CD8+ T cells sorted from blood. The receptors stem from a man aged 18 to 30 in good health. CDR3s include the opening cysteine and the closing phenylalanine or tryptophan. Each record gives: V gene, J gene, CDR3 protein.

>TRBV7-9|TRBJ2-1
CASSPTQGPSYNEQFF
>TRBV13|TRBJ1-4
CASSNRQGAITNEKLFF
>TRBV10-3|TRBJ2-7
CAISASGLAVEQYF
>TRBV6-1|TRBJ2-4
CASSEQGAAKNIQYF
>TRBV28|TRBJ1-2
CATIGLKTGSVYGYTF
>TRBV19|TRBJ2-7
CASSMGLVYEQYF
>TRBV5-1|TRBJ2-7
CASSLIGLAIDEQYF
>TRBV6-5|TRBJ1-4
CASSYSQGKNEKLFF
>TRBV27|TRBJ1-3
CASSLSRGGNTIYF
>TRBV2|TRBJ2-7
CASSENREDF
>TRBV2|TRBJ2-1
CASSGPSSYNEQFF
>TRBV28|TRBJ2-3
CASTRTGATDTQYF
>TRBV7-9|TRBJ2-3
CASSLGASQLFNTQYF
>TRBV7-9|TRBJ2-7
CASSPAGSVYEQYF
>TRBV10-3|TRBJ2-3
CAITLEGQEDTQYF
>TRBV7-9|TRBJ2-7
CASSLGFGTTSYEQYF
>TRBV5-6|TRBJ2-3
CASIVGLREDTQYF
>TRBV28|TRBJ1-6
CASSLKGLTSYNSPLHF
>TRBV6-5|TRBJ2-1
CASSYSGENFNEQFF
>TRBV10-3|TRBJ2-7
CAIAFASAYEQYF
>TRBV11-2|TRBJ1-1
CASSLDVDPAGTFF
>TRBV7-6|TRBJ2-7
CASSPRGIQGFDEQYF
>TRBV9|TRBJ2-5
CASSDVGSEATQYF
>TRBV19|TRBJ2-7
CASSGDRDAYEQYF
>TRBV7-8|TRBJ2-7
CASSGPGLAGVGYEQYF
>TRBV28|TRBJ1-5
CASRQDSANQPQHF